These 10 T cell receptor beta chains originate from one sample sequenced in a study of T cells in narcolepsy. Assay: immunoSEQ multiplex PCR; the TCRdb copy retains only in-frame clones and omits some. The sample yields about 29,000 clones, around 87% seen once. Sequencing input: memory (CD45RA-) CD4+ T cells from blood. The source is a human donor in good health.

CDR3 DNA sequence: TGTGCCAGCAGCTTAGAACAGAGTTCACCCCTCCACTTT. It encodes CASSLEQSSPLHF. The chain employs TRBV11-2 and TRBJ1-6; D ambiguous. CDR1 is SGHAT, CDR2 FQNNGV, per germline. Deletions cut 0 bases from V and 9 bases from J, with 6 bases between. CDR3 length: 13 residues.

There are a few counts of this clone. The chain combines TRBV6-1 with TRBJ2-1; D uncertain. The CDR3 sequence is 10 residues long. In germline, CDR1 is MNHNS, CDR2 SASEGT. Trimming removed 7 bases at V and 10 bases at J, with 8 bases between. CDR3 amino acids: CASKLYEQFF. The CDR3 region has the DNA TGTGCCAGCAAGTTGTACGAGCAGTTCTTC.

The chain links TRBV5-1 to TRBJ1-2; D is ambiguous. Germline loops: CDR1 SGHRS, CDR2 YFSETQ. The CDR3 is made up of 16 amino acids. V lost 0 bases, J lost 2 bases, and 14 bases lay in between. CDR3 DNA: TGCGCCAGCAGCTTGGTCCCGGACCGACGAAACTATGGCTACACCTTC. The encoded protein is CASSLVPDRRNYGYTF.

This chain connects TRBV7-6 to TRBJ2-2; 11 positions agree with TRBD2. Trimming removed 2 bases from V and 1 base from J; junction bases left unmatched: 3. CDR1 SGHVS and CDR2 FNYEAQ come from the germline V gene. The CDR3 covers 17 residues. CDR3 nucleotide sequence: TGTGCCAGCAGCTTAAGACTAGCGGGGTTGAACACCGGGGAGCTGTTTTTT. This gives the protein CASSLRLAGLNTGELFF. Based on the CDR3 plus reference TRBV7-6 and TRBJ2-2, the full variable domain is GAGVSQSPRYKVTKRGQDVALRCDPISGHVSLYWYRQALGQGPEFLTYFNYEAQQDKSGLPNDRFSAERPEGSISTLTIQRTEQRDSAMYRCASSLRLAGLNTGELFFGEGSRLTVL.

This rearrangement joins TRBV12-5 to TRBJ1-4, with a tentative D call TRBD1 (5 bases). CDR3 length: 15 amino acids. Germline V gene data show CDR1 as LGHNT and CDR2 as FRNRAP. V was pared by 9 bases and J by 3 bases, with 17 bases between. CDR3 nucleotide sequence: TGTGCTAGCCGGGGACCGATGGGGGCTAATGAAAAACTGTTTTTT. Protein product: CASRGPMGANEKLFF.

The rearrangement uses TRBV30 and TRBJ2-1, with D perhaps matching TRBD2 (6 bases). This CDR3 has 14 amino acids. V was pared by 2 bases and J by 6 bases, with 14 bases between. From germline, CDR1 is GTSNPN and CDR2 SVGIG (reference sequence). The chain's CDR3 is CAWSTGVVGNEQFF. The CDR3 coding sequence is TGTGCCTGGAGTACGGGAGTTGTTGGCAATGAGCAGTTCTTC.

In nucleotides, the CDR3 is TGTGCCAGCAGTGCGACAGGGGGGAGAGGACTGTTTTTT. Its translation: CASSATGGRGLFF. The J gene is TRBJ1-4, the V gene TRBV6-1, with 9 bases that match TRBD1. The CDR3 loop spans 13 amino acids. V gave up 4 bases and J gave up 13 bases; unmatched junction bases: 7. Germline values: CDR1 MNHNS, CDR2 SASEGT.

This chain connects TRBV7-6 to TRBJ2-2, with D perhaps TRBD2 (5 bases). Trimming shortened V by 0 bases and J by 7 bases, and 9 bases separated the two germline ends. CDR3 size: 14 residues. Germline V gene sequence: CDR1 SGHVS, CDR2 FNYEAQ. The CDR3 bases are TGTGCCAGCAGCTTAGCTGGGAGTGTCGGGGAGCTGTTTTTT. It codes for CASSLAGSVGELFF. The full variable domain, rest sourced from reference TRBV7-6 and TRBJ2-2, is GAGVSQSPRYKVTKRGQDVALRCDPISGHVSLYWYRQALGQGPEFLTYFNYEAQQDKSGLPNDRFSAERPEGSISTLTIQRTEQRDSAMYRCASSLAGSVGELFFGEGSRLTVL.

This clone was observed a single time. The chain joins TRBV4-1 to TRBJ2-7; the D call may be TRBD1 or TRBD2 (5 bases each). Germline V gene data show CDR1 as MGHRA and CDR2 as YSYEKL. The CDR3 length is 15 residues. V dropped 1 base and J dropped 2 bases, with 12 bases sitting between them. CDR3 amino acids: CASSQGRDAAYEQYF. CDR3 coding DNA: TGCGCCAGCAGCCAAGGTCGGGACGCTGCCTACGAGCAGTACTTC.

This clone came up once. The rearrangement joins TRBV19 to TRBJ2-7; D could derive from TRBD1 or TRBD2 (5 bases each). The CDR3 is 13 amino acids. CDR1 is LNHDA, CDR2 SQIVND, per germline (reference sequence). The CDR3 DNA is TGTGTCAACCCCTTGGGGGTTCCCTACGAGCAGTACTTC. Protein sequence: CVNPLGVPYEQYF. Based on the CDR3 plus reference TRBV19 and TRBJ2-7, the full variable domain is DGGITQSPKYLFRKEGQNVTLSCEQNLNHDAMYWYRQDPGQGLRLIYYSQIVNDFQKGDIAEGYSVSREKKESFPLTVTSAQKNPTAFYLCVNPLGVPYEQYFGPGTRLTVT.